This entry describes one T cell receptor beta chain. The CDR3 contains 16 residues. In germline, CDR1 is LNHDA, CDR2 SQIVND (reference sequence). Trimming shortened V by 3 bases and J by 2 bases, and 16 bases separated the two germline ends. Sequencing was performed with immunoSEQ multiplex PCR; in TCRdb, only in-frame clones are kept and a portion is missing. The sample shows millions of clones, under 95% of them seen only once. This sample is part of a study of shared clonotypes between healthy human individuals. Study-level background: Contributing individuals were a couple of females and three males aged 18 to 49.

CD45RO-negative, CCR7-positively selected cells formed the naive CD8 fraction, excluding terminally differentiated effector memory CD45RA+ cells. The sequence derives from a man between 18 and 35 years old in good health. Some clones in this sample may be carry-over from other donors' samples. Specimen: naive CD8+ T cells from PBMCs. The rearrangement uses TRBV19 and TRBJ1-1, with D perhaps matching TRBD1 (6 bases). The CDR3 coding sequence is TGTGCCAGTAGTATCCGTGGGCAGGGGATAAACACTGAAGCTTTCTTT. Its translation is CASSIRGQGINTEAFF.